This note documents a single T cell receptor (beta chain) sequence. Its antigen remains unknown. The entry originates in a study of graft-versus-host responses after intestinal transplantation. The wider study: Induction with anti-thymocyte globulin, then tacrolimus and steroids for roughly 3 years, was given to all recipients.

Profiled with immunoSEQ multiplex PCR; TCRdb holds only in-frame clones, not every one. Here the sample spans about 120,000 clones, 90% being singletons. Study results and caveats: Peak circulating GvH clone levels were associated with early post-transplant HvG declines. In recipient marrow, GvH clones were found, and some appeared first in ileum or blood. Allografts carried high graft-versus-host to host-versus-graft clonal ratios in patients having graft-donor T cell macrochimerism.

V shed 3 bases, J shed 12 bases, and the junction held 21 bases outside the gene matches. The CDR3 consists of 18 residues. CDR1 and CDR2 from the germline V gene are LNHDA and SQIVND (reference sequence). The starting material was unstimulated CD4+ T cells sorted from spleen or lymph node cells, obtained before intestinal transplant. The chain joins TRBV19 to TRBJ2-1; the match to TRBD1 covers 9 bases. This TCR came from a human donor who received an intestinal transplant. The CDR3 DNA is TGTGCCAGTAGTATCCCCTTCCCGGGACAGGGAACCGCCCCGGTGCAGTTCTTC. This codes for CASSIPFPGQGTAPVQFF.